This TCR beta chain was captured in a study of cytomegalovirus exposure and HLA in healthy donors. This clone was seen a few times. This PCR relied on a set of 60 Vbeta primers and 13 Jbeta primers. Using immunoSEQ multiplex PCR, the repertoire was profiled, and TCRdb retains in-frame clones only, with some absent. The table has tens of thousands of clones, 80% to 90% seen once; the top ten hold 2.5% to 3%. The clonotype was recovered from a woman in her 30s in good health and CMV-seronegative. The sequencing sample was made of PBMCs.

CDR3 nucleotides: TGTGCCAGCAGCTTAGAGGATTCAACAGCAGAACCATACACTGAAGCTTTCTTT. The encoded protein is CASSLEDSTAEPYTEAFF. This chain connects TRBV7-9 to TRBJ1-1, with unresolved D. V dropped 1 base and J dropped 3 bases, with 21 bases sitting between them. The CDR3 runs 18 residues. The germline V gene has CDR1 SEHNR and CDR2 FQNEAQ (reference sequence).